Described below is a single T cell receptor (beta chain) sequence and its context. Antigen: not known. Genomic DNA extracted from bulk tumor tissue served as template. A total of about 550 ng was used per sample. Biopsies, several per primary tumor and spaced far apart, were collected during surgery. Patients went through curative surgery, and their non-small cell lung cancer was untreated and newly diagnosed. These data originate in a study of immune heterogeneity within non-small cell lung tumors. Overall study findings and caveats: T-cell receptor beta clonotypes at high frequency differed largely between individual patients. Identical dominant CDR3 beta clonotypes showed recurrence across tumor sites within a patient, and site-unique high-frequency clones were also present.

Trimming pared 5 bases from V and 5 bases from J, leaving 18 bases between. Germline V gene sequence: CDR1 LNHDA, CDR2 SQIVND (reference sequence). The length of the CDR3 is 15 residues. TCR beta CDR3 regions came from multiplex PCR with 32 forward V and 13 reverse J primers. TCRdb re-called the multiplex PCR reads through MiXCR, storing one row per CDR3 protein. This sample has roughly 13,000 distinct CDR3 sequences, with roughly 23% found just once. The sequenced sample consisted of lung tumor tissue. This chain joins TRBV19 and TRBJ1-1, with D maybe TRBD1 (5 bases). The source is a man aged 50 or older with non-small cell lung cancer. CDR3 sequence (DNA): TGTGCCAGTAGTGGGGACGTATACGGTTCGACTGAAGCTTTCTTT. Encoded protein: CASSGDVYGSTEAFF. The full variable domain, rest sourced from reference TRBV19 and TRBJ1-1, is DGGITQSPKYLFRKEGQNVTLSCEQNLNHDAMYWYRQDPGQGLRLIYYSQIVNDFQKGDIAEGYSVSREKKESFPLTVTSAQKNPTAFYLCASSGDVYGSTEAFFGQGTRLTVV.